This T cell receptor beta chain is drawn from a study of T cell repertoires in cytomegalovirus infection. Study-level background: In the study, CMV epitopes included recently identified HLA-C-restricted and well-studied HLA-B-restricted ones. Indications came from public TCR beta signatures; they pointed to CMV infection and to a matching HLA type.

Study results and caveats: The study found HLA-C-restricted CMV-specific TCR beta clonotypes dominating the ex vivo response. Based on cumulative public TCR beta family frequency, carriers of CMV plus the relevant HLA were identified.

Many counts were recorded for this clonotype. Antigen: not known. Germline V lookup: CDR1 SGHTA, CDR2 FQGNSA. The V segment lost 1 base and the J segment 5 bases; nucleotides outside the gene matches: 9. The CDR3 runs 17 residues. TCRdb reanalysed the reads using MiXCR and keeps one entry per CDR3 protein. The table lists about 340,000 distinct CDR3 sequences, 25% to 35% of them singletons. This rearrangement joins TRBV7-2 to TRBJ2-2, with 8 bases identical to TRBD2. The clonotype comes from a human donor in good health (CMV status not recorded). Some clones in this sample may be carry-over from other donors' samples. The specimen was cultured PBMCs, collected from culture after CMV antigen stimulation. CDR3 region: CASSLGSGRGTTGELFF. The DNA of the CDR3 is TGTGCCAGCAGCTTAGGGTCCGGGAGGGGTACTACCGGGGAGCTGTTTTTT.